This is a list of T cell receptor beta chains from one sample in a study of blood T cell repertoires in COVID-19. This table comes from immunoSEQ multiplex PCR, and its TCRdb copy is limited to in-frame clones, with some not included. The repertoire includes roughly 150,000 clones, approximately 95% of them detected once, and 2% sits in the top ten. Sample: peripheral blood. The receptors derive from a woman aged 55-70 years with COVID-19, enrolled during active disease. Both conserved end residues are part of each CDR3. Each record gives: J gene, D gene, V gene, clone size, CDR3 DNA, CDR3 protein. D genes are given only for firm matches. Clone size is shown for a subset of rows, as once, few, many or a class of expanded clone.

j_call: TRBJ2-5; d_call: TRBD1; v_call: TRBV11-1; clone_size: -; cdr3_nt: TGTGCCAGCAGCTTAGAGGGACAGGTCCAAGAGACCCAGTACTTC; cdr3_aa: CASSLEGQVQETQYF
j_call: TRBJ2-3; d_call: TRBD2; v_call: TRBV6-2/TRBV6-3; clone_size: -; cdr3_nt: TGTGCCAGCAGTTCGGGGACTAGCGGGCTCACAGATACGCAGTATTTT; cdr3_aa: CASSSGTSGLTDTQYF
j_call: TRBJ2-7; d_call: TRBD2; v_call: TRBV6-4; clone_size: -; cdr3_nt: TGTGCCAGCAGTATCCGACTAGCCGTATACGAGCAGTACTTC; cdr3_aa: CASSIRLAVYEQYF
j_call: TRBJ2-1; d_call: TRBD2; v_call: TRBV4-3; clone_size: -; cdr3_nt: TGCGCCAGCAGCCTTCAACCGACTAGCGGGGGGGCCGGTGAGCAGTTCTTC; cdr3_aa: CASSLQPTSGGAGEQFF
j_call: TRBJ1-6; d_call: TRBD1; v_call: TRBV6-5; clone_size: -; cdr3_nt: TGTGCCAGCCTACCAGGGGGAGTGGCACCCCTCCACTTT; cdr3_aa: CASLPGGVAPLHF
j_call: TRBJ1-3; d_call: -; v_call: TRBV5-5; clone_size: once; cdr3_nt: TGTGCCAGCAGCAGGGGTAGCTCTGGAAACACCATATATTTT; cdr3_aa: CASSRGSSGNTIYF
j_call: TRBJ1-2; d_call: -; v_call: TRBV5-6; clone_size: -; cdr3_nt: TGTGCCAGCAGCGACCCCGGGTACTATGGCTACACCTTC; cdr3_aa: CASSDPGYYGYTF
j_call: TRBJ1-1; d_call: -; v_call: TRBV9; clone_size: -; cdr3_nt: TGTGCCAGCAGCGTAGGGGGCGGCAGCTACACTGAAGCTTTCTTT; cdr3_aa: CASSVGGGSYTEAFF
j_call: TRBJ1-1; d_call: -; v_call: TRBV7-3; clone_size: once; cdr3_nt: TGTGCCAGCAGCTTAGGGGGGAGCCACACTGAAGCTTTCTTT; cdr3_aa: CASSLGGSHTEAFF
j_call: TRBJ1-5; d_call: TRBD1; v_call: TRBV7-9; clone_size: -; cdr3_nt: TGTGCCAGCAGCTTAGGGGCAGGGGGCTTCAATCAGCCCCAGCATTTT; cdr3_aa: CASSLGAGGFNQPQHF
j_call: TRBJ2-7; d_call: TRBD2; v_call: TRBV27; clone_size: -; cdr3_nt: TGTGCCAGCAGTTTCTCGGGGGGACCTTACGAGCAGTACTTC; cdr3_aa: CASSFSGGPYEQYF
j_call: TRBJ2-1; d_call: -; v_call: TRBV18; clone_size: once; cdr3_nt: TGTGCCAGCTCACCACCCGGACTAACTGAGCAGTTCTTC; cdr3_aa: CASSPPGLTEQFF
j_call: TRBJ2-1; d_call: -; v_call: TRBV4-3; clone_size: once; cdr3_nt: TGCGCCAGCAGCCAAGAGGTGGGGGCTTACAATGAGCAGTTCTTC; cdr3_aa: CASSQEVGAYNEQFF
j_call: TRBJ1-3; d_call: -; v_call: TRBV27; clone_size: -; cdr3_nt: TGTGCCAGCAGTTTACGTATCCCGGGAGCTTCTGGAAACACCATATATTTT; cdr3_aa: CASSLRIPGASGNTIYF
j_call: TRBJ1-2; d_call: -; v_call: TRBV6-4; clone_size: -; cdr3_nt: TGTGCCAGCAGTGACTCGTTAGGGGGCTATGGCTACACCTTC; cdr3_aa: CASSDSLGGYGYTF
j_call: TRBJ1-2; d_call: -; v_call: TRBV9; clone_size: few; cdr3_nt: TGTGCCAGCAGCGCACTAGACAGGCACTACCCCGACTATGGCTACACCTTC; cdr3_aa: CASSALDRHYPDYGYTF
j_call: TRBJ2-3; d_call: TRBD2; v_call: TRBV7-9; clone_size: -; cdr3_nt: TGTGCCAGCAGCCCTCGGACTAGCGGGGTAGATACGCAGTATTTT; cdr3_aa: CASSPRTSGVDTQYF
j_call: TRBJ2-4; d_call: TRBD1; v_call: TRBV4-1; clone_size: -; cdr3_nt: TGCGCCAGCAGCCGCCAATGGGACAGGATGATAGCCAAAAACATTCAGTACTTC; cdr3_aa: CASSRQWDRMIAKNIQYF
j_call: TRBJ1-1; d_call: TRBD1; v_call: TRBV12-3/TRBV12-4; clone_size: once; cdr3_nt: TGTGCCAGCAAGACAGGGGGGAACACTGAAGCTTTCTTT; cdr3_aa: CASKTGGNTEAFF
j_call: TRBJ2-6; d_call: -; v_call: TRBV5-1; clone_size: -; cdr3_nt: TGCGCCAGCAGCACACCCGGGACACGTTCTCTCTCTGGGGCCAACGTCCTGACTTTC; cdr3_aa: CASSTPGTRSLSGANVLTF
j_call: TRBJ1-4; d_call: -; v_call: TRBV14; clone_size: -; cdr3_nt: TGTGCCAGCAGCCAAGTACAGGGAACAATCGGTGAAAAACTGTTTTTT; cdr3_aa: CASSQVQGTIGEKLFF
j_call: TRBJ2-1; d_call: -; v_call: TRBV29-1; clone_size: -; cdr3_nt: TGCAGCGTTGGTCTTAATGAGCAGTTCTTC; cdr3_aa: CSVGLNEQFF
j_call: TRBJ2-2; d_call: -; v_call: TRBV18; clone_size: -; cdr3_nt: TGTGCCAGCTCACCAAACAGACAACCAACTGGGGAGCTGTTTTTT; cdr3_aa: CASSPNRQPTGELFF
j_call: TRBJ2-5; d_call: -; v_call: TRBV2; clone_size: -; cdr3_nt: TGTGCCAGCAGTGAAGCTAGAGGGTGGGAGACCCAGTACTTC; cdr3_aa: CASSEARGWETQYF
j_call: TRBJ1-1; d_call: TRBD1; v_call: TRBV6-4; clone_size: -; cdr3_nt: TGTGCCACCCCACCCCGGGACAGGGGAGAAATGGCTGAAGCTTTCTTT; cdr3_aa: CATPPRDRGEMAEAFF
j_call: TRBJ1-1; d_call: -; v_call: TRBV12-3/TRBV12-4; clone_size: -; cdr3_nt: TGTGCCAGCAGTTTCGGCGGGGGCGAAGCTTTCTTT; cdr3_aa: CASSFGGGEAFF
j_call: TRBJ2-7; d_call: -; v_call: TRBV19; clone_size: -; cdr3_nt: TGTGCCAGTAGTATAGAGGCAGGGTTCTACGAGCAGTACTTC; cdr3_aa: CASSIEAGFYEQYF
j_call: TRBJ2-7; d_call: TRBD2; v_call: TRBV2; clone_size: -; cdr3_nt: TGTGCCAGCAGGGGGGAGCGGGGGAGGTACGAGCAGTACTTC; cdr3_aa: CASRGERGRYEQYF
j_call: TRBJ1-1; d_call: -; v_call: TRBV19; clone_size: -; cdr3_nt: TGTGCCAGTAGTATAATTTATCGATCGGGCACTGAAGCTTTCTTT; cdr3_aa: CASSIIYRSGTEAFF
j_call: TRBJ2-2; d_call: TRBD1; v_call: TRBV11-2; clone_size: once; cdr3_nt: TGTGCCAGCAGTAGGGGCAGGGGGCAGCACACCGGGGAGCTGTTTTTT; cdr3_aa: CASSRGRGQHTGELFF
j_call: TRBJ2-2; d_call: TRBD1; v_call: TRBV19; clone_size: -; cdr3_nt: TGTGCCAGTAGTATAGATCTGACCGCAGGGACAGGTTGGGCCGGGGAGCTGTTTTTT; cdr3_aa: CASSIDLTAGTGWAGELFF
j_call: TRBJ2-5; d_call: -; v_call: TRBV7-3; clone_size: few; cdr3_nt: TGTGCCAGCAGCTTAAATGGCGGGCTCGGGAGTGAGACCCAGTACTTC; cdr3_aa: CASSLNGGLGSETQYF
j_call: TRBJ2-3; d_call: TRBD1; v_call: TRBV19; clone_size: -; cdr3_nt: TGTGCCAGTAGTATAACAGGGGTTCTCTCCCCCACAGATACGCAGTATTTT; cdr3_aa: CASSITGVLSPTDTQYF
j_call: TRBJ1-5; d_call: -; v_call: TRBV5-4; clone_size: -; cdr3_nt: TGTGCCAGCAGCCTACAGGGATCTAGCAATCAGCCCCAGCATTTT; cdr3_aa: CASSLQGSSNQPQHF
j_call: TRBJ1-1; d_call: -; v_call: TRBV7-9; clone_size: -; cdr3_nt: TGTGCCAGCAGCTTACGGGGGAACACTGAAGCTTTCTTT; cdr3_aa: CASSLRGNTEAFF
j_call: TRBJ1-5; d_call: -; v_call: TRBV7-9; clone_size: -; cdr3_nt: TGTGCCAGCAGCTTAGGAGATCAGCCCCAGCATTTT; cdr3_aa: CASSLGDQPQHF
j_call: TRBJ1-3; d_call: -; v_call: TRBV5-1; clone_size: -; cdr3_nt: TGCGCCAGCAGCTGGGGACACTACTCTGGAAACACCATATATTTT; cdr3_aa: CASSWGHYSGNTIYF
j_call: TRBJ2-3; d_call: TRBD2; v_call: TRBV11-3; clone_size: -; cdr3_nt: TGTGCCAGCAGCGTAGCGGGGGGCCCAGGTACGCAGTATTTT; cdr3_aa: CASSVAGGPGTQYF
j_call: TRBJ2-3; d_call: -; v_call: TRBV10-3; clone_size: once; cdr3_nt: TGTGCCGCCCAGGGTTCAGGAGATACGCAGTATTTT; cdr3_aa: CAAQGSGDTQYF
j_call: TRBJ1-5; d_call: -; v_call: TRBV5-4; clone_size: -; cdr3_nt: TGTGCCAGCAGCTCCAGGGGATCCCTTGGTAGCAATCAGCCCCAGCATTTT; cdr3_aa: CASSSRGSLGSNQPQHF
j_call: TRBJ1-1; d_call: -; v_call: TRBV12-3/TRBV12-4; clone_size: -; cdr3_nt: TGTGCCAGCAGTTTTCGGGGGGAAGCTTTCTTT; cdr3_aa: CASSFRGEAFF
j_call: TRBJ1-2; d_call: -; v_call: TRBV7-3; clone_size: -; cdr3_nt: TGTGCCAGCAGCTTACTTGGCCCGTCTGGCTACACCTTC; cdr3_aa: CASSLLGPSGYTF
j_call: TRBJ1-5; d_call: -; v_call: TRBV18; clone_size: once; cdr3_nt: TGTGCCAGCTCTGACCGGCAGGTGAGCAATCAGCCCCAGCATTTT; cdr3_aa: CASSDRQVSNQPQHF
j_call: TRBJ1-6; d_call: TRBD1; v_call: TRBV5-1; clone_size: -; cdr3_nt: TGCGCCAGCAGATGGGACAGCAATTCACCCCTCCACTTT; cdr3_aa: CASRWDSNSPLHF
j_call: TRBJ1-6; d_call: -; v_call: TRBV18; clone_size: once; cdr3_nt: TGTGCCAGCTCACCACGGGGCGGGACGAAGGATAATTCACCCCTCCACTTT; cdr3_aa: CASSPRGGTKDNSPLHF
j_call: TRBJ2-7; d_call: TRBD2; v_call: TRBV19; clone_size: -; cdr3_nt: TGTGCCAGTAGTGGTTCTCTAGCGGGGGCCTACGAGCAGTACTTC; cdr3_aa: CASSGSLAGAYEQYF
j_call: TRBJ1-6; d_call: -; v_call: TRBV5-6; clone_size: once; cdr3_nt: TGTGCCAGCAGCTCTCTCCGGGATTCACCCCTCCACTTT; cdr3_aa: CASSSLRDSPLHF